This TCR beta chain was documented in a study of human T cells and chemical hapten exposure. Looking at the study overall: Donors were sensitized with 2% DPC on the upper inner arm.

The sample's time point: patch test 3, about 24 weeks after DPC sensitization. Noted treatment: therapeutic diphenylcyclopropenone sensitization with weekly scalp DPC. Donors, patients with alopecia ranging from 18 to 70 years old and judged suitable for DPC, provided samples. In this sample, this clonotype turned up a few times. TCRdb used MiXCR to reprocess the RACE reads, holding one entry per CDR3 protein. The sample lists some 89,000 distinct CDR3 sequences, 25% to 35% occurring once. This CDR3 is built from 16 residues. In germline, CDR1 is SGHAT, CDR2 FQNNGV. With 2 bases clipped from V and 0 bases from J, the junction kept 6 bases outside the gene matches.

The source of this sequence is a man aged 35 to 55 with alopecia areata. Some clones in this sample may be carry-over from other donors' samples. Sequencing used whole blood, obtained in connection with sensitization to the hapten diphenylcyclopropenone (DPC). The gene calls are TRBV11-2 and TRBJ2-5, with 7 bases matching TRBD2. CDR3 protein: CASSLSLAANQETQYF. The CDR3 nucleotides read TGTGCCAGCAGCTTAAGCCTAGCGGCAAACCAAGAGACCCAGTACTTC.